This TCR beta chain was documented in a study of cytomegalovirus exposure and HLA in healthy donors. Background on the study: The approximately 670 first-cohort repertoires and the 130 or so validation repertoires shared the same platform, a later analysis reported. Whole-study findings and limits: The study found most TCR sequences rare, yet found some public TCRs in many donors. In vitro checks showed that three CMV-associated chains really do target CMV antigens.

Clones were read by immunoSEQ multiplex PCR, and TCRdb kept only the in-frame ones, dropping some. Here the sample spans 200,000 to 250,000 clones, around 90% being singletons. A remark on this clone: Its antigen is unknown.

This CDR3 region has 15 residues. Trimming cost V 4 bases and J 5 bases; bases outside gene matches: 8. The germline V gene has CDR1 SGHVS and CDR2 FNYEAQ. This sequence originates from a woman aged 18-29 years in good health and CMV-seronegative. V gene TRBV7-6 combines with J gene TRBJ2-3; 8 bases are shared with TRBD1. Material for sequencing was PBMCs. The CDR3 nucleotides read TGTGCCAGCAGCTCTTACGCAGGGGGCAGAGATACGCAGTATTTT. Its translation is CASSSYAGGRDTQYF.